This is a list of T cell receptor beta chains from one sample in a study of T cell repertoires in aging, cancer and after chemotherapy. In TCRdb, the multiplex PCR reads were re-called with MiXCR into one record per CDR3 protein. Found here are around 13,000 distinct CDR3 sequences, approximately 21% of them singletons; the top ten hold approximately 5.4%. The sequenced sample was blood. The receptor set was obtained from a human donor in good health. Both conserved end residues are part of each CDR3. Each record gives: V gene, clone size, J gene, D gene, CDR3 protein, CDR3 DNA. D genes are given only for firm matches. Expanded clones are given a class, and other clones once, few, many or no size at all.

>TRBV12-3/TRBV12-4|few|TRBJ2-5|TRBD1
CASRVSGGSETQYF
TGTGCCAGCAGGGTGTCAGGGGGCTCAGAGACCCAGTACTTC
>TRBV19|medium-sized|TRBJ1-2|.
CASSESGGAGDYGYTF
TGTGCCAGTAGTGAGTCGGGGGGCGCTGGGGACTATGGCTACACCTTC
>TRBV5-6|many|TRBJ1-2|.
CASSLGDTPSRGYTF
TGTGCCAGCAGCTTGGGGGACACCCCGAGCCGAGGCTACACCTTC
>TRBV30|.|TRBJ1-2|TRBD1
CAQTGGAYGYTF
TGTGCACAGACAGGGGGCGCCTATGGCTACACCTTC
>TRBV5-6|many|TRBJ1-1|.
CARSLGGGAAFF
TGTGCCAGAAGCTTGGGGGGGGGAGCAGCTTTCTTT
>TRBV5-4|.|TRBJ1-2|TRBD1
CASSTWDRVVYYGYTF
TGTGCCAGCAGCACATGGGACAGGGTAGTTTACTATGGCTACACCTTC
>TRBV12-3/TRBV12-4|few|TRBJ2-7|TRBD1
CASSRWTGVHEQYF
TGTGCCAGCAGTAGGTGGACAGGGGTTCACGAGCAGTACTTC
>TRBV19|medium-sized|TRBJ1-1|TRBD1
CASSDDRVGTEAFF
TGTGCCAGTAGTGACGACAGGGTGGGCACTGAAGCTTTCTTT
>TRBV29-1|.|TRBJ2-7|.
CSVFPGGSSYEQYF
TGCAGCGTATTTCCAGGGGGGAGCTCCTACGAGCAGTACTTC
>TRBV6-1|.|TRBJ2-5|.
CASSDRSFQETQYF
TGTGCCAGCAGTGACCGCAGCTTCCAAGAGACCCAGTACTTC
>TRBV7-3|medium-sized|TRBJ2-1|.
CASSFTGSSYNEQFF
TGTGCCAGCAGCTTTACGGGGAGCTCCTACAATGAGCAGTTCTTC
>TRBV18|.|TRBJ2-5|TRBD2
CASSPPGLAEETQYF
TGTGCCAGCTCACCACCCGGACTAGCGGAAGAGACCCAGTACTTC
>TRBV19|.|TRBJ1-5|TRBD1
CASSIGGQGGNQPQHF
TGTGCCAGTAGTATAGGGGGACAGGGGGGTAATCAGCCCCAGCATTTT
>TRBV20-1|many|TRBJ1-2|TRBD1
CSAGPTGFSYGYTF
TGCAGTGCTGGACCGACAGGGTTTAGCTATGGCTACACCTTC
>TRBV18|medium-sized|TRBJ1-2|.
CASSLIATNYGYTF
TGTGCCAGCTCACTTATTGCCACTAACTATGGCTACACCTTC
>TRBV30|.|TRBJ2-1|TRBD2
CAWNPSGGNEQFF
TGTGCCTGGAACCCTAGCGGGGGCAATGAGCAGTTCTTC
>TRBV24-1|few|TRBJ1-2|.
CATSDLTAAAYYGYTF
TGTGCCACCAGTGACTTGACAGCGGCCGCTTACTATGGCTACACCTTC
>TRBV14|.|TRBJ2-7|.
CVSSQDLPTLLGEQYF
TGTGTCAGCAGCCAAGATTTGCCTACCCTACTTGGAGAGCAGTACTTC
>TRBV20-1|few|TRBJ2-3|.
CSAPVRTSGLTDTQYF
TGCAGTGCTCCCGTACGGACAAGCGGGTTGACAGATACGCAGTATTTT
>TRBV11-1|.|TRBJ2-3|.
CASSSTPGRTDTQYF
TGTGCCAGCAGCTCAACGCCAGGACGTACAGATACGCAGTATTTT
>TRBV6-6|.|TRBJ2-5|TRBD2
CASSYSYRGGGETQYF
TGTGCCAGCAGTTACTCGTATCGGGGGGGTGGAGAGACCCAGTACTTC
>TRBV2|.|TRBJ1-2|.
CASSEGRSGHYGYTF
TGTGCCAGCAGTGAAGGGAGGTCAGGGCACTATGGCTACACCTTC
>TRBV19|many|TRBJ2-2|.
CASTPRRGSNTGELFF
TGTGCCAGTACGCCCCGGAGGGGGTCGAACACCGGGGAGCTGTTTTTT
>TRBV7-2|.|TRBJ1-6|TRBD1
CASSPGQGLIPLHF
TGTGCCAGCAGCCCGGGACAGGGCCTGATACCCCTCCACTTT
>TRBV13|.|TRBJ2-7|TRBD2
CASSLRRLRGGGTTYEQYF
TGTGCCAGCAGCTTACGGAGACTCCGGGGCGGGGGGACTACCTACGAGCAGTACTTC
>TRBV12-3/TRBV12-4|few|TRBJ2-7|.
CASSLAVPYEQYF
TGTGCCAGCAGTTTAGCGGTGCCCTACGAGCAGTACTTC